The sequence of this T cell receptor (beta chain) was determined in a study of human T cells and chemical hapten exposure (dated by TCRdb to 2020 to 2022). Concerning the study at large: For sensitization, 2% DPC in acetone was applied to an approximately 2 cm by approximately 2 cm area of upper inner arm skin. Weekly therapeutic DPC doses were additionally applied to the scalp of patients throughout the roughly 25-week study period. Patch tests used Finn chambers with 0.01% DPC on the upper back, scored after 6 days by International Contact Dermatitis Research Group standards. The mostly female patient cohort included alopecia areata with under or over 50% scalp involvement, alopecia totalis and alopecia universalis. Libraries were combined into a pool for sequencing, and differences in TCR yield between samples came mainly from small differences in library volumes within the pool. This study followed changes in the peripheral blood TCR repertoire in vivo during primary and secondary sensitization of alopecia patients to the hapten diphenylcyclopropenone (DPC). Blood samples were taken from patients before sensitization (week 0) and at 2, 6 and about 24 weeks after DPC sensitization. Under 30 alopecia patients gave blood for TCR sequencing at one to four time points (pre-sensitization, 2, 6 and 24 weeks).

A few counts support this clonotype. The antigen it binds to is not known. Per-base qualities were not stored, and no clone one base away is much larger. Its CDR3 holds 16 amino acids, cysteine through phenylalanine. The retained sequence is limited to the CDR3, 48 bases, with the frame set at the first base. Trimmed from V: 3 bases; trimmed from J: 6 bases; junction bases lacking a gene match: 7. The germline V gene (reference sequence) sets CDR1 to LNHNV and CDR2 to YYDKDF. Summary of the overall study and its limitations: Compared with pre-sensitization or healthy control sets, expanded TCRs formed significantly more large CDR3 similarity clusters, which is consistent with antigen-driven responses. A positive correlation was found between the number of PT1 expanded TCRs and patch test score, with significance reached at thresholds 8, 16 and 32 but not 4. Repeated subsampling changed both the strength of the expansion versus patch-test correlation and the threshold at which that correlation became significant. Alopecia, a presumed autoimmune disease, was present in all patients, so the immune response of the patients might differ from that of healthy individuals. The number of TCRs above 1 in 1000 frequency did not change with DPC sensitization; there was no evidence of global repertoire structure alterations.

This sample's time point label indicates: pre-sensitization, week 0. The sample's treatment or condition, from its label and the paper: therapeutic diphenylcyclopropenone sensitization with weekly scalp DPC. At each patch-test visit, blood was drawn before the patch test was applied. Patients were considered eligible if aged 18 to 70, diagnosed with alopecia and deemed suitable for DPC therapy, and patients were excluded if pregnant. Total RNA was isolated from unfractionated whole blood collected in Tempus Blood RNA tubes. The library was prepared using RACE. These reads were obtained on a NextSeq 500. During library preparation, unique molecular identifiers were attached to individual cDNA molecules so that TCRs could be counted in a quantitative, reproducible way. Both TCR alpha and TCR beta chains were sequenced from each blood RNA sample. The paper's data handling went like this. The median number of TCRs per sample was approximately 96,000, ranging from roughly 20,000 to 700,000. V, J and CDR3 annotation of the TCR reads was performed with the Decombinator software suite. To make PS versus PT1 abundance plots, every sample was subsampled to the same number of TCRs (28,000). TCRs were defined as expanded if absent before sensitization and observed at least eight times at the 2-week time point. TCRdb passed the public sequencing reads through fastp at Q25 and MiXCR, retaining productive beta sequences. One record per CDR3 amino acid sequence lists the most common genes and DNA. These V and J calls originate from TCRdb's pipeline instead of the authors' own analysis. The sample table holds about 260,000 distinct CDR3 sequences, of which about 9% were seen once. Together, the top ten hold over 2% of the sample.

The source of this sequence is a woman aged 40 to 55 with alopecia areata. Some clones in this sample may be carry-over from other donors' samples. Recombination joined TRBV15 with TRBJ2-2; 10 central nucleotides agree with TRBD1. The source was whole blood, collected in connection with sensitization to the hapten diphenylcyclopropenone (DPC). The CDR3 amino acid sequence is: CATSRERQGAAGELFF. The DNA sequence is TGTGCCACCAGCAGGGAACGACAGGGGGCGGCCGGGGAGCTGTTTTTT. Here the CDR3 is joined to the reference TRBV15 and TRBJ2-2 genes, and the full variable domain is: DAMVIQNPRYQVTQFGKPVTLSCSQTLNHNVMYWYQQKSSQAPKLLFHYYDKDFNNEADTPDNFQSRRPNTSFCFLDIRSPGLGDTAMYLCATSRERQGAAGELFFGEGSRLTVL.